Listed here are 25 T cell receptor beta chains from one sample, sequenced in a study of T cell repertoires in cytomegalovirus infection. TCRdb re-called the reads through MiXCR, storing one row per CDR3 protein. The sample includes around 430,000 distinct CDR3 sequences, 40% to 50% of them seen just once. For these receptors, no antigen is known. The sequenced sample was cultured PBMCs, obtained from culture after CMV antigen stimulation. These receptor sequences come from a human donor in good health (CMV status not recorded). Some clones in this sample may be carry-over from other donors' samples.

This clonotype was recorded a few times. V and J are TRBV10-3 and TRBJ2-1, with D perhaps matching TRBD2 (6 bases). The V gene's germline CDR1 is ENHRY and CDR2 SYGVKD. The V and J ends lost 3 bases and 0 bases respectively, with 9 bases between them. This CDR3 has 15 amino acids. As DNA, the CDR3 is TGTGCCATCAGTGAAATCGGGAGCTCCTACAATGAGCAGTTCTTC. Translation: CAISEIGSSYNEQFF.

This clonotype showed up many times. The CDR3 DNA reads as TGTGCCAGCAGCTTGCGGTTGGGCGCGCCCGGCACAGATACGCAGTATTTT. Its protein product is CASSLRLGAPGTDTQYF. This chain joins TRBV7-2 and TRBJ2-3; no definite D call. V shed 3 bases and J shed 1 base, with 17 bases lying between them. This CDR3 spans 17 amino acids. From germline, CDR1 is SGHTA and CDR2 FQGNSA.

The rearrangement joins TRBV6-6 to TRBJ2-7; D unresolved. The CDR3 loop spans 12 amino acids. Germline lookup yields CDR1 MNHNY and CDR2 SVGAGI (reference sequence). Trimming left V 2 bases short and J 4 bases short, with 6 bases between. The CDR3 loop is CASSYGRYEQYF. For the CDR3, the DNA is TGTGCCAGCAGTTACGGCCGGTACGAGCAGTACTTC.

The chain uses TRBV7-2 and TRBJ1-1; unclear D gene. The V end lost 4 bases, the J end lost 1 base, and 10 bases lay between the germline ends. The length of the CDR3 is 14 residues. From germline, CDR1 is SGHTA and CDR2 FQGNSA. The CDR3 loop reads CASSSLGPNTEAFF. The CDR3 DNA reads as TGTGCCAGCAGCTCCCTCGGCCCGAACACTGAAGCTTTCTTT.

The rearrangement joins TRBV7-4 to TRBJ2-1; the D gene is possibly TRBD2 (6 bases). Trimming left V 1 base short and J 0 bases short, with 10 bases between. CDR3 length: 16 amino acids. The germline V gene encodes CDR1 SGHVT and CDR2 SQSDAQ. The CDR3 loop is CASSLDAGSSYNEQFF. In nucleotides, the CDR3 is TGTGCCAGCAGCTTAGACGCGGGGAGCTCCTACAATGAGCAGTTCTTC. Full variable domain (remainder filled in from reference TRBV7-4 and TRBJ2-1): GAGVSQSPRYKVAKRGRDVALRCDSISGHVTLYWYRQTLGQGSEVLTYSQSDAQRDKSGRPSGRFSAERPERSVSTLKIQRTEQGDSAVYLCASSLDAGSSYNEQFFGPGTRLTVL.

The rearrangement uses TRBV6-2 or TRBV6-3 and TRBJ2-1, with D tentatively TRBD1 or TRBD2 (6 bases each). Trimming removed 2 bases at V and 5 bases at J, with 10 bases between. There are 14 residues in the CDR3. Germline lookup yields CDR1 MNHEY and CDR2 SVGEGT. The CDR3 coding sequence is TGTGCCAGCAGTTACGGGGGGCCAAACAATGAGCAGTTCTTC. Amino acids: CASSYGGPNNEQFF.

The rearrangement links TRBV7-9 to TRBJ2-3, with TRBD2 matching over 10 bases. The CDR3 totals 16 residues. The V gene's germline CDR1 is SEHNR and CDR2 FQNEAQ (reference sequence). Trimming removed 5 bases from V and 5 bases from J; junction bases left unmatched: 10. The CDR3 here is CASSLGSGRAEDTQYF. The CDR3 region has the DNA TGTGCCAGCAGCCTGGGGAGCGGGAGGGCCGAAGATACGCAGTATTTT.

The chain joins TRBV28 to TRBJ1-5; D unresolved. The CDR3 extends over 14 amino acids. CDR1 and CDR2 from the germline V gene are MDHEN and SYDVKM. Trimming took 7 bases from V and 4 from J, leaving 14 bases between them. This CDR3 is CASNGDGRNQPQHF. The CDR3 bases are TGTGCCAGCAACGGCGATGGTCGAAATCAGCCCCAGCATTTT.

This chain links TRBV5-4 with TRBJ1-1, with a weak D call TRBD1 (5 bases). V lost 0 bases and J 4 bases, leaving 10 bases between the germline ends. This CDR3 comprises 14 residues. Germline values: CDR1 SGHNT, CDR2 YYREEE (reference sequence). The CDR3: CASSLGQMATEAFF. CDR3 in DNA: TGTGCCAGCAGCTTGGGACAGATGGCCACTGAAGCTTTCTTT.

The sample holds many counts of this clonotype. V gene TRBV7-2 combines with J gene TRBJ2-2; no clear D gene. Germline CDR1 and CDR2: SGHTA and FQGNSA. CDR3 size: 15 residues. V shed 1 base and J shed 1 base, with 7 bases lying between them. CDR3 DNA sequence: TGTGCCAGCAGCTTAGAGCCAGGGAACACCGGGGAGCTGTTTTTT. Amino acids: CASSLEPGNTGELFF.

The chain uses TRBV11-2 and TRBJ2-1; D remains ambiguous. Trimming cost V 3 bases and J 4 bases, with 7 bases left between them. Germline V gene lookup returns CDR1 SGHAT and CDR2 FQNNGV. The length of the CDR3 is 13 residues. CDR3 residues: CASSLLQYNEQFF. As DNA, the CDR3 is TGTGCCAGCAGCTTGCTTCAGTACAATGAGCAGTTCTTC.

This clonotype occurred a few times. This chain connects TRBV5-1 to TRBJ2-5; weak D call: TRBD1 (6 bases). Trimming took off 7 bases at V and 5 bases at J, with 15 bases between the two ends. The CDR3 is 13 residues long. Germline V CDR1 and CDR2: SGHRS, YFSETQ. The CDR3 DNA reads as TGCGCCAGCGGCAGGGACATTTGGGAGACCCAGTACTTC. Its protein product is CASGRDIWETQYF.

This chain joins TRBV7-2 and TRBJ2-5, with D possibly matching TRBD1 (6 bases). Germline CDR1 is SGHTA and CDR2 is FQGNSA. CDR3 length: 15 residues. The V end was cut by 1 base, the J end by 1 base, with 10 bases between. CDR3 DNA sequence: TGTGCCAGCAGCTTAGGGGGGCAGCCCCAAGAGACCCAGTACTTC. Amino acids: CASSLGGQPQETQYF.

The chain joins TRBV5-8 to TRBJ1-1, with D hard to call. Trimming pared 3 bases from V and 7 bases from J, leaving 10 bases between. The CDR3 contains 12 residues. CDR1 and CDR2 from the germline V gene are SGHTS and YDEGEE. Written as DNA, the CDR3 is TGTGCCAGCAGCTGGTTGGGCCTTGAAGCTTTCTTT. It translates to CASSWLGLEAFF.

V is TRBV12-3 or TRBV12-4 and J is TRBJ2-1; no clear D. This CDR3 is built from 12 residues. V was cut by 2 bases and J by 7 bases, with 6 bases left in between. CDR3 DNA: TGTGCCAGCAGTTTAATGAGTAATGAGCAGTTCTTC. Translation gives CASSLMSNEQFF.

The V gene is TRBV19, the J gene TRBJ2-6; 7 bases are a match to TRBD1. In germline, CDR1 is LNHDA, CDR2 SQIVND (reference sequence). Unmatched junction bases numbered 7, after V lost 6 bases and J lost 2 bases. CDR3 length equals 16 residues. This CDR3 is CASSREGAAGANVLTF. CDR3 sequence (DNA): TGTGCCAGTAGCCGAGAGGGGGCTGCTGGGGCCAACGTCCTGACTTTC.

This rearrangement joins TRBV7-8 to TRBJ2-7; TRBD1 aligns across 7 bases. This CDR3 is 16 amino acids long. The germline gives CDR1 SGHVS, CDR2 FQNEAQ. The J segment lost 4 bases and the V segment lost 5 bases, leaving 14 bases of the junction unmatched. The DNA for the CDR3 is TGTGCCAGCAGCACACCGGGACAGCTAGCTAATTACGAGCAGTACTTC. This sequence encodes CASSTPGQLANYEQYF.

The V gene is TRBV24-1, the J gene TRBJ2-3, with D perhaps being TRBD1 or TRBD2 (5 bases each). Germline CDR1 reads KGHDR; CDR2 reads SFDVKD. This CDR3 has 17 residues. V was pared by 5 bases and J by 6 bases, with 23 bases between. Here the CDR3 reads CATSGGRDGSNLDTQYF. CDR3 DNA: TGTGCCACCAGTGGGGGCAGGGACGGGTCGAACCTGGATACGCAGTATTTT.

The chain has TRBV7-2 and TRBJ1-2; D is ambiguous. The CDR3 length is 14 residues. Trimming took 6 bases from V and 5 from J, leaving 16 bases between them. Germline loops: CDR1 SGHTA, CDR2 FQGNSA. The CDR3 nucleotides read TGTGCCAGCAGTCAAGAGAGCGTGGGGTATGGCTACACCTTC. It encodes CASSQESVGYGYTF.

This rearrangement joins TRBV14 to TRBJ1-2, with no clear D. V was clipped by 2 bases and J by 7 bases, with 11 bases between them. The CDR3 runs 13 residues. The germline V gene encodes CDR1 SGHDN and CDR2 FVKESK. The CDR3 coding sequence is TGTGCCAGCAGCCAATTCTACCGGGGTGGCTACACCTTC. Amino acids: CASSQFYRGGYTF. Variable domain in full (rest from reference TRBV14 and TRBJ1-2): EAGVTQFPSHSVIEKGQTVTLRCDPISGHDNLYWYRRVMGKEIKFLLHFVKESKQDESGMPNNRFLAERTGGTYSTLKVQPAELEDSGVYFCASSQFYRGGYTFGSGTRLTVV.

This sequence joins TRBV4-2 and TRBJ2-7; TRBD2 might be the D (7 bases). V was clipped by 1 base and J by 6 bases, with 16 bases between them. Germline V gene lookup returns CDR1 LGHNA and CDR2 YNFKEQ. The CDR3 has 15 residues. CDR3 region: CASSQARGGGGEQYF. The DNA for the CDR3 is TGTGCCAGCAGCCAAGCCCGGGGAGGGGGGGGCGAGCAGTACTTC.

The chain combines TRBV12-3 or TRBV12-4 with TRBJ1-1, with TRBD1 as a possible D gene (5 bases). This CDR3 has 14 residues. The V end was cut by 1 base, the J end by 4 bases, with 10 bases between. CDR3 bases: TGTGCCAGCAGTTTAGGGCAGGGTGCCACTGAAGCTTTCTTT. Translated: CASSLGQGATEAFF.

This clonotype was counted a single time. V usage is TRBV7-2 and J usage is TRBJ2-2, with D unclear. CDR1 is SGHTA, CDR2 FQGNSA, per germline. V was cut by 5 bases and J by 8 bases, with 18 bases left in between. The CDR3 extends over 15 amino acids. The CDR3 region has the DNA TGTGCCAGCAGCCGACTTAGGACCCTCTGGGGGGAGCTGTTTTTT. Translation: CASSRLRTLWGELFF.

This clonotype showed up just a few times. V gene TRBV7-2 combines with J gene TRBJ2-5; perhaps TRBD2 as D (6 bases). This CDR3 comprises 14 residues. Germline V lookup: CDR1 SGHTA, CDR2 FQGNSA. The V gene lost 5 bases and the J gene lost 5 bases, with 15 bases spanning the gap. Written as DNA, the CDR3 is TGTGCCAGCAGCCTACCCCCCGGAGGGGAGACCCAGTACTTC. Its protein is CASSLPPGGETQYF.

This clonotype came up a few times. This chain uses TRBV12-5 with TRBJ2-1; no clear D gene. Trimming took off 1 base at V and 10 bases at J, with 8 bases between the two ends. Germline V gene data show CDR1 as LGHNT and CDR2 as FRNRAP. The CDR3 has 12 amino acids. CDR3 DNA sequence: TGTGCTAGTGGTTTGGGTTTCAGGGAGCAGTTCTTC. It specifies CASGLGFREQFF.